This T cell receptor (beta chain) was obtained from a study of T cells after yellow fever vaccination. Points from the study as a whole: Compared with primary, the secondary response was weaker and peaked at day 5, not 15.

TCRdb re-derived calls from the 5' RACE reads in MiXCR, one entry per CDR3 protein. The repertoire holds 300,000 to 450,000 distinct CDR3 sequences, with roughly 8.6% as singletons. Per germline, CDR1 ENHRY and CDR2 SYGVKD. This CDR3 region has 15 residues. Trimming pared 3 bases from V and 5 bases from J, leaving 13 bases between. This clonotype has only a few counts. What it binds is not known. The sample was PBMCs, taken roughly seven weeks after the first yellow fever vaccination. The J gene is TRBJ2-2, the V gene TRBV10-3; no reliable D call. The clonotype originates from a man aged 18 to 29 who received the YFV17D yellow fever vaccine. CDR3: CAISDAPVGTGELFF. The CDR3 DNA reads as TGTGCCATCAGTGATGCCCCGGTCGGAACCGGGGAGCTGTTTTTT.